This entry lists 20 T cell receptor beta chains sequenced from one sample in a study of response to subunit inactivated influenza vaccine. MiXCR, run by TCRdb on the RT-PCR reads, gives a single entry per CDR3 protein. The sample yields around 750,000 distinct CDR3 sequences, roughly 20% seen once. The source material was PBMCs from blood, sampled 5 days after vaccination. The receptors originated from a man aged 50 to 60 who received an inactivated influenza vaccine.

This rearrangement joins TRBV12-3 or TRBV12-4 to TRBJ1-1; no firm D call. The CDR3 is 13 amino acids. With 2 bases removed from V and 5 bases from J, the gap between germline ends came to 9 bases. CDR3 nucleotides: TGTGCCAGCAGTTTAAACAGCCAAACTGAAGCTTTCTTT. Its translation is CASSLNSQTEAFF.

V is TRBV19 and J is TRBJ2-1; D perhaps matches TRBD2 (5 bases). Germline CDR1 is LNHDA and CDR2 is SQIVND (reference sequence). The CDR3 totals 15 residues. The ends were cut back, 4 bases at V and 8 bases at J, with 18 bases in the middle. The CDR3 is CASSNRGALGHEQFF. Written as DNA, the CDR3 is TGTGCCAGTAGTAACCGGGGAGCCCTAGGACATGAGCAGTTCTTC.

This clonotype was counted between two and nine times. CDR3 nucleotides: TGTGCCAGCAGCCCCAGGGGGCGTCGGACTGAAGCTTTCTTT. It is translated as CASSPRGRRTEAFF. The V gene is TRBV3-1, the J gene TRBJ1-1; 8 bases fit TRBD1. V shed 4 bases, J shed 5 bases, and the junction held 6 bases outside the gene matches. This CDR3 is 14 amino acids long. Germline V lookup: CDR1 LGHDT, CDR2 YNNKEL (reference sequence).

This chain joins TRBV5-1 and TRBJ1-1, with D unresolved. CDR1 SGHRS and CDR2 YFSETQ come from the germline V gene. CDR3 length equals 16 residues. V lost 0 bases, J lost 1 base, and 13 bases lay in between. CDR3 in DNA: TGCGCCAGCAGCTTGGCCCTCGGGCAGACGAACACTGAAGCTTTCTTT. Its translation: CASSLALGQTNTEAFF.

This clonotype was observed a handful of times. The chain couples TRBV7-9 to TRBJ2-7; D uncertain. Looked up from germline, CDR1 is SEHNR and CDR2 is FQNEAQ (reference sequence). The CDR3 has 14 residues. Trimming took 5 bases from V and 5 from J, leaving 16 bases between them. CDR3 residues: CASSQTSSMDEQYF. The CDR3, as DNA: TGTGCCAGCAGCCAGACCTCATCCATGGACGAGCAGTACTTC.

There are a few counts of this clonotype. The genes are TRBV25-1 and TRBJ2-1, with D perhaps assigned TRBD1 or TRBD2 (5 bases each). V was clipped by 5 bases and J by 10 bases, with 6 bases between them. The CDR3 totals 10 residues. CDR1 is MGHDK and CDR2 is SYGVNS in the germline V gene. CDR3 region: CASSWGEQFF. CDR3 bases: TGTGCCAGCAGTTGGGGGGAGCAGTTCTTC.

There are a few counts of this clonotype. The chain uses TRBV10-3 and TRBJ2-5; weak D call: TRBD2 (5 bases). Germline V gene lookup returns CDR1 ENHRY and CDR2 SYGVKD. The CDR3 loop spans 13 amino acids. V dropped 5 bases and J dropped 4 bases, with 11 bases sitting between them. The CDR3 reads CAISPGEGETQYF. DNA of the CDR3: TGTGCCATCAGTCCGGGTGAGGGAGAGACCCAGTACTTC.

The chain employs TRBV11-2 and TRBJ1-1; tentative D call: TRBD1 (5 bases). CDR3 length: 14 residues. V gave up 3 bases and J gave up 3 bases, with 11 bases separating them. The germline gives CDR1 SGHAT, CDR2 FQNNGV. The CDR3, as DNA: TGTGCCAGCAGCTTCGGGACGGTGGACACTGAAGCTTTCTTT. It yields the protein CASSFGTVDTEAFF.

This rearrangement joins TRBV10-3 to TRBJ1-1; possible D gene TRBD1, 6 bases. Germline values: CDR1 ENHRY, CDR2 SYGVKD. The CDR3 loop spans 14 amino acids. Trimming shortened V by 8 bases and J by 6 bases, and 19 bases separated the two germline ends. In nucleotides, the CDR3 is TGTGCCATCCGATCGGGGGCTGATTCTGCTGAAGCTTTCTTT. Translation: CAIRSGADSAEAFF.

This clonotype was found a few times. The chain links TRBV4-3 to TRBJ2-7, with 9 nucleotides matching TRBD1. The V and J ends lost 4 bases and 2 bases, in that order; junction bases with no gene match: 15. The CDR3 spans 18 residues. CDR1 and CDR2 (germline): LGHNA, YSLEER. The CDR3 DNA reads TGCGCCAGCAGCCCTGACATCCTTACCGGGACAGGGCCCTACGAGCAGTACTTC. Its protein product is CASSPDILTGTGPYEQYF.

This clonotype has more than one count but fewer than ten. V is TRBV4-2 and J is TRBJ1-6; D is possibly TRBD1 (5 bases). Germline lookup yields CDR1 LGHNA and CDR2 YNFKEQ. V dropped 0 bases and J dropped 5 bases, with 11 bases sitting between them. The CDR3 has 16 amino acids. The CDR3 bases are TGTGCCAGCAGCCAAGAAAGGCCAGGGAATAATTCACCCCTCCACTTT. The encoded protein is CASSQERPGNNSPLHF.

This clonotype was counted at least ten times. The genes are TRBV11-2 and TRBJ2-4; D ambiguous. This CDR3 contains 11 residues. The germline CDR1 and CDR2 sequences are SGHAT and FQNNGV. The V and J ends lost 5 bases and 7 bases respectively, with 6 bases between them. Here the CDR3 reads CASSLRNIQYF. CDR3 nucleotide sequence: TGTGCCAGCAGCCTCCGGAACATTCAGTACTTC. The whole variable domain, filled in from reference TRBV11-2 and TRBJ2-4, reads EAGVAQSPRYKIIEKRQSVAFWCNPISGHATLYWYQQILGQGPKLLIQFQNNGVVDDSQLPKDRFSAERLKGVDSTLKIQPAKLEDSAVYLCASSLRNIQYFGAGTRLSVL.

This clonotype was counted between two and nine times. The V and J genes are TRBV29-1 and TRBJ2-7; 9 bases match TRBD1. The CDR3 totals 15 residues. Germline values: CDR1 SQVTM, CDR2 ANQGSEA. Trimming at V came to 7 bases and at J to 4 bases, leaving 14 bases not matched to a gene. Here the CDR3 reads CSATAAGTGRYEQYF. Here the CDR3 DNA reads TGCAGCGCCACGGCTGCTGGGACAGGGAGGTACGAGCAGTACTTC.

J is TRBJ1-6 and V is TRBV11-1; weak D call: TRBD1 (6 bases). V was shortened by 5 bases and J by 7 bases, with 15 bases between the two germline ends. Germline lookup yields CDR1 SGHAT and CDR2 FQDESV (reference sequence). This CDR3 has 15 residues. The CDR3 nucleotides read TGTGCCAGCAGCGAAGGGGGGCGAGCGAATTCACCCCTCCACTTT. This sequence encodes CASSEGGRANSPLHF.

CDR3 residues: CSASLTLNQPQHF. The CDR3, as DNA: TGCAGTGCTAGTCTCACACTAAATCAGCCCCAGCATTTT. The rearrangement uses TRBV20-1 and TRBJ1-5; D remains unclear. The V end was cut by 3 bases, the J end by 4 bases, with 10 bases between. Germline V gives CDR1 DFQATT, CDR2 SNEGSKA (reference sequence). The CDR3 is made up of 13 amino acids.

This clonotype was seen a handful of times. The J gene is TRBJ2-3, the V gene TRBV7-6; D may match TRBD1 or TRBD2 (5 bases each). Germline V lookup: CDR1 SGHVS, CDR2 FNYEAQ. The CDR3 has 16 residues. Trimming left V 4 bases short and J 0 bases short, with 14 bases between. The CDR3: CASSSTTGPSTDTQYF. DNA for the CDR3: TGTGCCAGCAGCTCGACTACGGGACCGAGCACAGATACGCAGTATTTT.

Only a few counts were recorded for this clonotype. CDR3 sequence reads: CSVGSGNGGNQPQHF. DNA for the CDR3: TGCAGCGTCGGATCCGGGAACGGAGGCAATCAGCCCCAGCATTTT. The chain carries TRBV29-1 and TRBJ1-5; D unclear. This CDR3 has 15 amino acids. The germline V gene has CDR1 SQVTM and CDR2 ANQGSEA. Trimming left V 6 bases short and J 2 bases short, with 17 bases between. Together with reference TRBV29-1 and TRBJ1-5, the CDR3 gives the full variable domain: SAVISQKPSRDICQRGTSLTIQCQVDSQVTMMFWYRQQPGQSLTLIATANQGSEATYESGFVIDKFPISRPNLTFSTLTVSNMSPEDSSIYLCSVGSGNGGNQPQHFGDGTRLSIL.

DNA for the CDR3: TGTGCCAGCAGAAAAGCGGGAGGAACGCAGTATTTT. It specifies CASRKAGGTQYF. The V and J genes are TRBV7-2 and TRBJ2-3; 9 nucleotides match TRBD2. The V gene end was trimmed by 6 bases and the J gene end by 9 bases; junction bases not matched to a gene: 4. CDR1 is SGHTA, CDR2 FQGNSA, per germline. The CDR3 runs to 12 residues.

This clonotype was observed a few times. The rearrangement joins TRBV6-2 or TRBV6-3 to TRBJ2-1; 8 bases map to TRBD2. Germline V gives CDR1 MNHEY, CDR2 SVGEGT. This CDR3 has 16 residues. J gave up 2 bases and V 6 bases, and 9 bases lay outside the gene matches. This CDR3 reads CASSSMGLVPYNEQFF. The DNA for the CDR3 is TGTGCCAGCAGCTCCATGGGACTAGTACCCTACAATGAGCAGTTCTTC.

This clonotype was observed many times. The chain is built from TRBV5-1 and TRBJ2-7; TRBD1 aligns across 10 bases. Trimming at V came to 3 bases and at J to 0 bases, leaving 6 bases not matched to a gene. Germline values: CDR1 SGHRS, CDR2 YFSETQ. The CDR3 spans 16 residues. The CDR3 region is CASSWGQGMSSYEQYF. DNA of the CDR3: TGCGCCAGCAGCTGGGGACAGGGGATGAGCTCCTACGAGCAGTACTTC. The full variable domain, with the rest looked up from reference TRBV5-1 and TRBJ2-7, is KAGVTQTPRYLIKTRGQQVTLSCSPISGHRSVSWYQQTPGQGLQFLFEYFSETQRNKGNFPGRFSGRQFSNSRSEMNVSTLELGDSALYLCASSWGQGMSSYEQYFGPGTRLTVT.